The entry below gives a single T cell receptor beta chain sequence along with its context. This sample stems from a study of T cell changes during pregnancy in multiple sclerosis. Germline loops: CDR1 MNHEY, CDR2 SMNVEV (reference sequence). This CDR3 comprises 16 residues. The J segment lost 5 bases and the V segment lost 1 base, leaving 4 bases of the junction unmatched. Assay used: immunoSEQ multiplex PCR; TCRdb lists only in-frame clones, some missing. The repertoire holds more than 25,000 clones, with 80% to 90% as singletons. This receptor was taken from a female donor with multiple sclerosis, enrolled in a pregnancy study. The chain employs TRBV27 and TRBJ1-4, with TRBD1 identical over 10 bases. The specimen was CD8+ T cells from peripheral blood mononuclear cells, collected in the third trimester of pregnancy. This chain's CDR3 is CASSLYWTGGNEKLFF. CDR3 nucleotide sequence: TGTGCCAGCAGTTTATACTGGACAGGGGGGAATGAAAAACTGTTTTTT.